Listed below are T cell receptor beta chains from one sample, sequenced in a study of blood T cell repertoires in COVID-19. Repertoires were generated with immunoSEQ multiplex PCR, while TCRdb's copy carries only in-frame clones and drops some. This sample yields around 250,000 clones, of which approximately 91% are seen a single time; roughly 0.96% belongs to the top ten. Sequenced input: peripheral blood. The receptors stem from a woman aged 35 to 49 who had recovered from COVID-19. The conserved cysteine and the conserved F or W are not part of the CDR3 here. The order of the fields is D gene, CDR3 length, J gene, V gene, CDR3 protein. D genes are given only for firm matches.

d_call: TRBD1; cdr3_length: 13; j_call: TRBJ1-5; v_call: TRBV18; cdr3_aa: ASSPRGYSNQPQH
d_call: -; cdr3_length: 11; j_call: TRBJ1-1; v_call: TRBV24-1; cdr3_aa: ATSDSMNTEAF
d_call: TRBD1; cdr3_length: 14; j_call: TRBJ2-3; v_call: TRBV5-4; cdr3_aa: ASMKEQGFGTDTQY
d_call: -; cdr3_length: 10; j_call: TRBJ2-7; v_call: TRBV7-9; cdr3_aa: ASSPLGDEQY
d_call: TRBD1; cdr3_length: 15; j_call: TRBJ1-1; v_call: TRBV2; cdr3_aa: ASSVQGTQGLNTEAF
d_call: TRBD2; cdr3_length: 11; j_call: TRBJ2-5; v_call: TRBV2; cdr3_aa: ASSVLARETQY
d_call: -; cdr3_length: 13; j_call: TRBJ2-7; v_call: TRBV7-2; cdr3_aa: ASSPHSTETYEQY
d_call: TRBD2; cdr3_length: 14; j_call: TRBJ2-1; v_call: TRBV6-4; cdr3_aa: ASSEREEPPYNEQF
d_call: TRBD1; cdr3_length: 13; j_call: TRBJ2-1; v_call: TRBV7-9; cdr3_aa: ASSPGQGGYNEQF
d_call: -; cdr3_length: 12; j_call: TRBJ2-5; v_call: TRBV7-2; cdr3_aa: ASSLELNGETQY
d_call: -; cdr3_length: 14; j_call: TRBJ2-2; v_call: TRBV29-1; cdr3_aa: SVDTVGTAGTGELF
d_call: TRBD2; cdr3_length: 12; j_call: TRBJ2-1; v_call: TRBV7-8; cdr3_aa: ASSLPGLHNEQF
d_call: TRBD2; cdr3_length: 15; j_call: TRBJ2-2; v_call: TRBV24-1; cdr3_aa: ATSTRLAGVATGELF
d_call: -; cdr3_length: 11; j_call: TRBJ1-2; v_call: TRBV20-1; cdr3_aa: SASAGSGYGYT
d_call: TRBD2; cdr3_length: 18; j_call: TRBJ2-3; v_call: TRBV11-3; cdr3_aa: ASSPEGLAGGRGGGDTQY
d_call: TRBD2; cdr3_length: 11; j_call: TRBJ2-5; v_call: TRBV28; cdr3_aa: ASSLVAGETQY
d_call: TRBD2; cdr3_length: 13; j_call: TRBJ2-7; v_call: TRBV6-5; cdr3_aa: ASRGAGGSSYEQY
d_call: TRBD1; cdr3_length: 12; j_call: TRBJ2-1; v_call: TRBV24-1; cdr3_aa: ATMGTGGPNEQF
d_call: -; cdr3_length: 12; j_call: TRBJ2-3; v_call: TRBV6-5; cdr3_aa: ASSATEVSDTQY
d_call: -; cdr3_length: 11; j_call: TRBJ1-5; v_call: TRBV6-5; cdr3_aa: ASSRQLFQPQH
d_call: TRBD1; cdr3_length: 11; j_call: TRBJ2-7; v_call: TRBV2; cdr3_aa: ASTGTGTYEQY
d_call: TRBD2; cdr3_length: 16; j_call: TRBJ2-1; v_call: TRBV15; cdr3_aa: ATSSTQVFSGAYNEQF
d_call: TRBD1; cdr3_length: 12; j_call: TRBJ1-3; v_call: TRBV6-5; cdr3_aa: ASSSTGVGNTIY
d_call: -; cdr3_length: 12; j_call: TRBJ2-1; v_call: TRBV5-1; cdr3_aa: ASSLVLDSHEQF
d_call: TRBD1; cdr3_length: 11; j_call: TRBJ2-7; v_call: TRBV18; cdr3_aa: ASSPDRGDEQY
d_call: TRBD1; cdr3_length: 17; j_call: TRBJ1-3; v_call: TRBV5-1; cdr3_aa: ASSWTGTGRTNSGNTIY
d_call: -; cdr3_length: 9; j_call: TRBJ1-4; v_call: TRBV12-3/TRBV12-4; cdr3_aa: ASSQNEKLF
d_call: TRBD2; cdr3_length: 14; j_call: TRBJ2-5; v_call: TRBV3-1/TRBV3-2; cdr3_aa: ASSQGTSGPQETQY
d_call: -; cdr3_length: 12; j_call: TRBJ1-5; v_call: TRBV19; cdr3_aa: ASSPRDTNQPQH
d_call: -; cdr3_length: 12; j_call: TRBJ2-7; v_call: TRBV20-1; cdr3_aa: SASTGTPGREQY
d_call: TRBD2; cdr3_length: 12; j_call: TRBJ2-1; v_call: TRBV5-1; cdr3_aa: ASSLGTSGNEQF
d_call: TRBD2; cdr3_length: 13; j_call: TRBJ2-1; v_call: TRBV2; cdr3_aa: ASGGSASGSWEQF
d_call: -; cdr3_length: 12; j_call: TRBJ1-4; v_call: TRBV28; cdr3_aa: ASSPGTTSEKLF
d_call: TRBD2; cdr3_length: 14; j_call: TRBJ2-5; v_call: TRBV11-3; cdr3_aa: ASSSGTSGSWETQY
d_call: -; cdr3_length: 11; j_call: TRBJ2-3; v_call: TRBV29-1; cdr3_aa: SVAGQTTDTQY
d_call: TRBD1; cdr3_length: 16; j_call: TRBJ2-7; v_call: TRBV6-2/TRBV6-3; cdr3_aa: ASSFSTGVAGNPYEQY
d_call: -; cdr3_length: 9; j_call: TRBJ2-1; v_call: TRBV20-1; cdr3_aa: SATFYPEQF
d_call: TRBD2; cdr3_length: 15; j_call: TRBJ2-1; v_call: TRBV5-4; cdr3_aa: ASSRGASGGLVDEQF
d_call: TRBD1; cdr3_length: 13; j_call: TRBJ2-7; v_call: TRBV4-1; cdr3_aa: ASSQTGTVSYEQY
d_call: -; cdr3_length: 14; j_call: TRBJ2-2; v_call: TRBV6-1; cdr3_aa: ASSDLQTGTAGELF
d_call: -; cdr3_length: 12; j_call: TRBJ1-1; v_call: TRBV6-5; cdr3_aa: ASSFGTMNTEAF
d_call: TRBD2; cdr3_length: 14; j_call: TRBJ2-1; v_call: TRBV7-2; cdr3_aa: ASSSQAGATINEQF
d_call: TRBD2; cdr3_length: 14; j_call: TRBJ2-4; v_call: TRBV28; cdr3_aa: ASSHRRLARGNIQY
d_call: -; cdr3_length: 13; j_call: TRBJ1-6; v_call: TRBV21-1; cdr3_aa: ASCSKTGYNSPLH
d_call: -; cdr3_length: 12; j_call: TRBJ1-2; v_call: TRBV27; cdr3_aa: ASSLSANNYGYT
d_call: TRBD2; cdr3_length: 13; j_call: TRBJ2-3; v_call: TRBV24-1; cdr3_aa: ATRGRGKAEDTQY
d_call: -; cdr3_length: 12; j_call: TRBJ2-1; v_call: TRBV13; cdr3_aa: ASSPVSGDNEQF
d_call: TRBD2; cdr3_length: 15; j_call: TRBJ2-2; v_call: TRBV14; cdr3_aa: ASSRGLAGVNTGELF
d_call: -; cdr3_length: 12; j_call: TRBJ2-6; v_call: TRBV28; cdr3_aa: ASTSVTGANVLT
d_call: TRBD2; cdr3_length: 13; j_call: TRBJ2-1; v_call: TRBV7-2; cdr3_aa: ASMQASGRGNEQF
d_call: -; cdr3_length: 12; j_call: TRBJ2-3; v_call: TRBV6-5; cdr3_aa: ASSLQGSTDTQY
d_call: -; cdr3_length: 16; j_call: TRBJ2-6; v_call: TRBV1; cdr3_aa: TSGPGTGGLSGANVLT